A selection of T cell receptor beta chains follows, all from one sample in a study of T-cell reconstitution after alpha-beta-depleted transplantation in children. Via MiXCR, TCRdb re-called the PCR reads, giving one row per CDR3 protein. The table has around 960,000 distinct CDR3 sequences, less than 30% seen once. Source: PBMCs, mostly from graft donor cells, taken 360 days after TCRalphabeta/CD19-depleted stem cell transplant. The receptors here all came from a boy younger than two who had a stem cell transplant for SCID, so the T cells may come from the graft donor. Both conserved end residues are part of each CDR3. D genes are given only for firm matches. Not every row has a clone size; where given, it reads once, few, many or a size class.

>-|TRBJ1-4|-|TRBV7-9|15
CASSSGLGEEEKLFF
TGTGCCAGCAGCTCCGGCCTCGGGGAGGAGGAAAAACTGTTTTTT
>-|TRBJ2-3|-|TRBV12-3/TRBV12-4|15
CASSFEGGGTDTQYF
TGTGCCAGCAGTTTCGAGGGGGGTGGCACAGATACGCAGTATTTT
>TRBD2|TRBJ2-3|few|TRBV2|19
CASNGGPGLAGVKTDTQYF
TGTGCCAGCAACGGGGGACCGGGACTAGCGGGGGTCAAGACAGATACGCAGTATTTT
>TRBD1|TRBJ1-1|few|TRBV25-1|15
CASSGPRGPGWQAFF
TGTGCCAGCAGTGGACCCAGGGGGCCCGGTTGGCAAGCTTTCTTT
>TRBD1|TRBJ1-5|-|TRBV6-1|14
CASGPGTANQPQHF
TGTGCCAGCGGCCCAGGGACAGCGAATCAGCCCCAGCATTTT
>-|TRBJ1-1|few|TRBV28|21
CASSLVLRRNWSGGKNTEAFF
TGTGCCAGCAGTTTAGTTCTCCGCAGGAACTGGAGCGGCGGTAAGAACACTGAAGCTTTCTTT
>TRBD1|TRBJ2-5|once|TRBV12-3/TRBV12-4|14
CASSPGTGEGTQYF
TGTGCCAGCAGTCCCGGGACAGGGGAGGGGACCCAGTACTTC
>-|TRBJ2-5|many|TRBV7-2|12
CASRDITETQYF
TGTGCCAGCAGAGATATTACGGAGACCCAGTACTTC
>-|TRBJ1-1|-|TRBV7-8|16
CASSSTPGGGDTEAFF
TGTGCCAGCAGCTCCACTCCCGGGGGAGGGGACACTGAAGCTTTCTTT
>-|TRBJ2-7|many|TRBV5-5|15
CASSPNRLGIYEQYF
TGTGCCAGCAGCCCAAACCGTCTAGGAATCTACGAGCAGTACTTC
>-|TRBJ2-3|-|TRBV21-1|15
CASSAPPGRADTQYF
TGTGCCAGCAGCGCCCCCCCGGGACGTGCAGATACGCAGTATTTT
>TRBD1|TRBJ2-4|-|TRBV12-3/TRBV12-4|13
CASSDRVLNIQYF
TGTGCCAGCAGCGACAGGGTCTTAAACATTCAGTACTTC
>-|TRBJ2-6|-|TRBV20-1|15
CSAMPDLTGTNVLTF
TGCAGTGCCATGCCTGATCTCACCGGGACCAACGTCCTGACTTTC
>-|TRBJ1-1|few|TRBV7-2|14
CASSRERASGEAFF
TGTGCCAGCAGCCGGGAGAGGGCCTCAGGTGAAGCTTTCTTT
>-|TRBJ1-1|few|TRBV29-1|12
CSVDGIGTEAFF
TGCAGCGTTGATGGTATTGGCACTGAAGCTTTCTTT
>-|TRBJ2-1|few|TRBV29-1|12
CSVGPGGNEQFF
TGCAGCGTAGGTCCCGGTGGGAATGAGCAGTTCTTC
>TRBD1|TRBJ2-5|-|TRBV18|14
CASSPRGQQETQYF
TGTGCCAGCTCACCAAGGGGACAGCAAGAGACCCAGTACTTC
>-|TRBJ2-1|many|TRBV20-1|13
CSARQLSYNEQFF
TGCAGTGCTAGGCAACTTTCCTACAATGAGCAGTTCTTC
>TRBD2|TRBJ2-1|-|TRBV20-1|16
CSAPGAGLAGYNEQFF
TGCAGTGCTCCGGGGGCCGGACTAGCGGGGTACAATGAGCAGTTCTTC
>-|TRBJ1-1|-|TRBV7-3|13
CASRTDGRGKAFF
TGTGCCAGCAGGACGGACGGGAGGGGGAAAGCTTTCTTT
>-|TRBJ2-7|-|TRBV7-2|14
CASSGVGNSYEQYF
TGTGCCAGCAGCGGTGTAGGGAACTCCTACGAGCAGTACTTC